The 24 T cell receptor beta chains reported below all come from one sample, sequenced in a study of CD8 T cells in ankylosing spondylitis (TCRdb year 2017). Library prep was done by 5' RACE. Sequencing was carried out with an Illumina HiSeq 2500. TCRdb handled the public reads itself, with Q25 trimming in fastp and clone calling in MiXCR, and kept productive beta chains. Merged by CDR3 protein, the rows form single entries marked with the most common genes and DNA. The sample profile shows over 60,000 distinct CDR3 sequences; 5.3% of them were found once. The ten largest clones capture over 2% of the sample. The material sequenced was blood, either unsorted or a sorted T cell fraction (not recorded which). All receptors come from a male donor with ankylosing spondylitis or in good health (not recorded which).

The sample holds many counts of this clonotype. This chain joins TRBV6-5 and TRBJ2-4, with a possible D match to TRBD1 (6 bases). CDR3 length equals 16 residues. Trimming removed 4 bases at V and 0 bases at J, with 13 bases between. Germline V gives CDR1 MNHEY, CDR2 SVGAGI. The CDR3: CASSSRDTLAKNIQYF. DNA of the CDR3: TGTGCCAGCAGTTCCCGGGACACCTTAGCCAAAAACATTCAGTACTTC.

This clonotype was observed many times. CDR3 coding DNA: TGTGCCAGCAGCCCCCGGACTAGCGGGTACGAGCAGTACTTC. Its translation: CASSPRTSGYEQYF. V usage is TRBV3-1 and J usage is TRBJ2-7; 11 bases match TRBD2. The CDR3 covers 14 residues. J gave up 4 bases and V 4 bases, and 3 bases lay outside the gene matches. From germline, CDR1 is LGHDT and CDR2 YNNKEL (reference sequence).

This clonotype has ten or more counts. V usage is TRBV18 and J usage is TRBJ2-5; D remains unclear. Germline V lookup: CDR1 KGHSH, CDR2 LQKENI. This CDR3 region has 13 residues. Trimming left V 3 bases short and J 5 bases short, with 10 bases between. The CDR3 is CASSPGSVETQYF. The CDR3 DNA sequence: TGTGCCAGCTCACCGGGCAGTGTGGAGACCCAGTACTTC.

At least ten counts were recorded for this clonotype. The chain combines TRBV2 with TRBJ2-2, with D perhaps TRBD2 (5 bases). Trimming stripped 2 bases from V and 6 bases from J, with 10 bases between. Germline values: CDR1 SNHLY, CDR2 FYNNEI. CDR3 length: 14 amino acids. DNA for the CDR3: TGTGCCAGCAGTGAATTCCCTAGCCCCGGGGAGCTGTTTTTT. Protein sequence: CASSEFPSPGELFF.

This clonotype was picked up many times. The genes are TRBV11-2 and TRBJ2-3, with a tentative D call TRBD2 (7 bases). The CDR3 totals 15 residues. Trimming shortened V by 5 bases and J by 5 bases, and 17 bases separated the two germline ends. CDR1 and CDR2 from the germline V gene are SGHAT and FQNNGV. CDR3 amino acids: CASSPFAGAGDTQYF. The CDR3 DNA reads TGTGCCAGCAGCCCCTTCGCGGGGGCGGGAGATACGCAGTATTTT.

This clonotype has a count of ten or more. This rearrangement joins TRBV11-2 to TRBJ2-5, with D perhaps matching TRBD2 (6 bases). CDR3 length: 16 amino acids. V lost 8 bases to trimming and J lost 5 bases, with 24 bases between them. The germline CDR1 and CDR2 sequences are SGHAT and FQNNGV. Written as DNA, the CDR3 is TGTGCCAGCTTTGAAATGGGCCAGGGACTCGGGGAGACCCAGTACTTC. As protein: CASFEMGQGLGETQYF.

This clonotype came up many times. V usage is TRBV5-1 and J usage is TRBJ2-7; 10 bases align to TRBD1. The germline CDR1 and CDR2 sequences are SGHRS and YFSETQ. The CDR3 spans 15 residues. V lost 2 bases to trimming and J lost 2 bases; unmatched junction nucleotides: 4. In DNA form, the CDR3 reads TGCGCCAGCAGCTTTGACGGGACAGGGGCCTACGAGCAGTACTTC. Translated, it gives CASSFDGTGAYEQYF.

This clonotype was seen ten or more times. This chain connects TRBV20-1 to TRBJ2-1; D might be TRBD2 (6 bases). This CDR3 region has 14 residues. Between the trimmed V and J ends, which lost 5 bases and 4 bases, there was a span of 15 bases. CDR1 and CDR2 (germline): DFQATT, SNEGSKA (reference sequence). The CDR3 bases are TGCAGTGCTCTTGAGATAGCGGCATACAATGAGCAGTTCTTC. Its protein is CSALEIAAYNEQFF.

In its sample, this clonotype was seen once. The chain joins TRBV23-1 to TRBJ1-4; 8 positions match TRBD1. TRBV23-1 is placed among ORFs of uncertain function. This CDR3 contains 17 residues. The V segment lost 3 bases and the J segment 5 bases; nucleotides outside the gene matches: 11. This CDR3 is CASSHQGQEGDNEKLFF. CDR3 DNA: TGCGCCAGCAGTCACCAGGGACAGGAGGGCGACAATGAAAAACTGTTTTTT.

This clonotype was detected many times. The chain joins TRBV5-1 to TRBJ1-1, with a tentative D call TRBD1 (6 bases). Trimming cost V 4 bases and J 5 bases, with 12 bases left between them. Germline V gene sequence: CDR1 SGHRS, CDR2 YFSETQ. The CDR3 covers 13 residues. CDR3 in amino acids: CASSPPGQTEAFF. CDR3 nucleotides: TGCGCCAGCAGCCCGCCAGGACAGACTGAAGCTTTCTTT.

The CDR3 DNA reads TGTGCCAGCAGCGCGACAGGGGTTTCGGAGTGGGGCACCGGGGAGCTGTTTTTT. The encoded protein is CASSATGVSEWGTGELFF. The V call is TRBV9, the J call TRBJ2-2, with TRBD1 matching 8 bases. Germline V gene data show CDR1 as SGDLS and CDR2 as YYNGEE. The CDR3 runs 18 residues. Trimming removed 3 bases from V and 4 bases from J; junction bases left unmatched: 14. Filled out from reference TRBV9 and TRBJ2-2, the complete variable domain reads DSGVTQTPKHLITATGQRVTLRCSPRSGDLSVYWYQQSLDQGLQFLIQYYNGEERAKGNILERFSAQQFPDLHSELNLSSLELGDSALYFCASSATGVSEWGTGELFFGEGSRLTVL.

Many counts were recorded for this clonotype. The chain has TRBV6-2 or TRBV6-3 and TRBJ2-5; D gene uncertain. CDR3 size: 13 residues. The germline V and J ends were trimmed by 7 bases and 0 bases, with 9 bases remaining between them. Germline CDR1 reads MNHEY; CDR2 reads SVGEGT. The CDR3 nucleotides are TGTGCCAGCACCAAACAGTACCAAGAGACCCAGTACTTC. Its translation is CASTKQYQETQYF.

This clonotype was seen ten or more times. The chain joins TRBV5-1 to TRBJ1-4, with a weak D call TRBD1 (6 bases). CDR3 length equals 17 residues. The germline V gene has CDR1 SGHRS and CDR2 YFSETQ. The V end was cut by 0 bases, the J end by 8 bases, with 20 bases between. CDR3 sequence reads: CASSLAGGPLPYEKLFF. CDR3 DNA sequence: TGCGCCAGCAGCTTGGCCGGGGGCCCACTACCTTACGAAAAACTGTTTTTT.

The table lists this clonotype with many counts. The CDR3 DNA reads as TGTGCCAGCAGTTTATACCCATCAGGCAATGAGCAGTTCTTC. This encodes CASSLYPSGNEQFF. The chain employs TRBV28 and TRBJ2-1; D gene unclear. The CDR3 has 14 residues. Looked up from germline, CDR1 is MDHEN and CDR2 is SYDVKM. The V end lost 1 base, the J end lost 6 bases, and 10 bases lay between the germline ends.

This clonotype was picked up many times. V and J are TRBV7-9 and TRBJ1-1; the D gene is possibly TRBD1 (5 bases). V was trimmed by 6 bases and J by 5 bases, leaving 16 bases between them. From germline, CDR1 is SEHNR and CDR2 FQNEAQ (reference sequence). The CDR3 runs 14 residues. The CDR3 nucleotides are TGTGCCAGCAGTCTGGGAGGGGAGTGGACTGAAGCTTTCTTT. Its protein is CASSLGGEWTEAFF.

This clonotype was picked up a small number of times. V is TRBV7-2 and J is TRBJ1-1; no clear D. CDR1 SGHTA and CDR2 FQGNSA come from the germline V gene. CDR3 length: 13 amino acids. Trimming took 3 bases from V and 3 from J, leaving 8 bases between them. CDR3 protein: CASSFYSYTEAFF. CDR3 nucleotides: TGTGCCAGCAGCTTTTACAGTTACACTGAAGCTTTCTTT.

This clonotype was detected ten times or more. The V call is TRBV29-1, the J call TRBJ2-7; perhaps TRBD2 as D (5 bases). Germline CDR1 and CDR2: SQVTM and ANQGSEA. CDR3 length: 13 amino acids. V was shortened by 4 bases and J by 7 bases, with 17 bases between the two germline ends. CDR3 sequence: CSVGTPLMVEQYF. Written as DNA, the CDR3 is TGCAGCGTTGGGACTCCCTTAATGGTGGAGCAGTACTTC.

The rearrangement uses TRBV20-1 and TRBJ1-5; 9 nucleotides align to TRBD1. This CDR3 contains 14 residues. In germline, CDR1 is DFQATT, CDR2 SNEGSKA (reference sequence). The trim removed 5 bases at V and 4 bases at J, leaving 6 bases unmatched. The CDR3 sequence is CSAVGQGINQPQHF. The CDR3 DNA is TGCAGTGCTGTCGGACAGGGGATAAATCAGCCCCAGCATTTT.

This clonotype was observed many times. The chain couples TRBV5-1 to TRBJ2-7; D is ambiguous. The germline CDR1 and CDR2 sequences are SGHRS and YFSETQ. The CDR3 spans 13 residues. V was pared by 3 bases and J by 5 bases, with 12 bases between. This CDR3 reads CASSSSLPDEQYF. For the CDR3, the DNA is TGCGCCAGCAGCTCAAGTCTACCTGACGAGCAGTACTTC.

The chain joins TRBV5-6 to TRBJ2-1, with 10 bases aligning to TRBD2. Germline assignment: CDR1 SGHDT and CDR2 YYEEEE. The CDR3 consists of 14 residues. J was trimmed by 6 bases and V by 4 bases; bases with no gene match: 4. The CDR3 DNA sequence: TGTGCCAGCAGCAGTAGCGGGGGGCCCAATGAGCAGTTCTTC. Translation gives CASSSSGGPNEQFF.

This clonotype occurred a few times. Just one base apart from a much larger clone, this may be a read error. This CDR3 is CAGSPSTSGGYNEQFF. DNA of the CDR3: TGTGCTGGCAGCCCGTCGACTAGCGGGGGATACAATGAGCAGTTCTTC. V gene TRBV7-7 combines with J gene TRBJ2-1; 12 nucleotides agree with TRBD2. CDR1 is SSHAT and CDR2 is FNYEAQ in the germline V gene (reference sequence). The CDR3 sequence is 16 residues long.

This clonotype appeared many times. The rearrangement joins TRBV12-3 or TRBV12-4 to TRBJ1-1, with TRBD1 matching 10 bases. Trimming took 5 bases from V and 0 from J; bases not matched to a gene: 3. CDR3 length equals 15 residues. The CDR3 sequence is CASSPGTGVNTEAFF. The CDR3 nucleotides read TGTGCCAGCAGTCCCGGGACAGGGGTGAACACTGAAGCTTTCTTT.

This rearrangement joins TRBV20-1 to TRBJ1-4; D perhaps matches TRBD1 (6 bases). Between the trimmed V and J ends, which lost 4 bases and 1 base, there was a span of 13 bases. The CDR3 consists of 15 residues. Germline V gene data show CDR1 as DFQATT and CDR2 as SNEGSKA (reference sequence). DNA of the CDR3: TGCAGTGCTATGGAGGAGGGGGGAACTAATGAAAAACTGTTTTTT. Residues: CSAMEEGGTNEKLFF.

This clonotype was counted at least ten times. The rearrangement links TRBV4-1 to TRBJ1-1; no reliable D call. The V gene's germline CDR1 is MGHRA and CDR2 YSYEKL. The CDR3 is 15 residues long. Trimming cost V 1 base and J 2 bases, with 11 bases left between them. The CDR3 DNA follows: TGCGCCAGCAGCCAAGTGTTAGGAAGAAACACTGAAGCTTTCTTT. Protein product: CASSQVLGRNTEAFF.